Reported below is one TCR beta chain. Its antigen is not identified. This sample stems from a study of T cell responses to AZD1222 COVID-19 vaccine. Regarding the study as a whole: Females outnumbered males among donors, who were mostly white British; clonal diversity was possibly underestimated. Receipt of two AZD1222 doses was followed by a rise in Spike-specific TCR breadth and depth.

Trimming took off 4 bases at V and 2 bases at J, with 11 bases between the two ends. The CDR3 covers 14 residues. Germline V gene data show CDR1 as SGDLS and CDR2 as YYNGEE. TCRdb keeps only in-frame clones here, not all; method: immunoSEQ multiplex PCR. Of approximately 130,000 clones in the sample, around 80% were seen once. The sequence was collected from an adult who received the AZD1222 COVID-19 vaccine. The starting material was peripheral blood, obtained 28 days after the second AZD1222 dose. The V gene is TRBV9, the J gene TRBJ2-3, with D perhaps TRBD1 (5 bases). CDR3 DNA: TGTGCCAGCAGCTACTACAGGACCACAGATACGCAGTATTTT. Its translation is CASSYYRTTDTQYF.